This T cell receptor beta chain was sequenced during a study of T cell responses to AZD1222 COVID-19 vaccine. General study results and limits: Just a handful of AZD1222 recipients tested seropositive at baseline.

CDR3 length: 17 residues. From germline, CDR1 is SGDLS and CDR2 YYNGEE. V shed 4 bases and J shed 4 bases, with 20 bases lying between them. This clone was seen once. What it binds is not known. The repertoire was sequenced with immunoSEQ multiplex PCR; TCRdb's copy has only in-frame clones and lacks some. The sample holds 89,000 or so clones, over 80% seen once. The sequence was collected from an adult who received the AZD1222 COVID-19 vaccine. The specimen was peripheral blood, collected 28 days after the second AZD1222 dose. The gene calls are TRBV9 and TRBJ2-2, with D unclear. CDR3 region: CASSSNSGRFGTGELFF. The CDR3 nucleotides read TGTGCCAGCAGCTCAAACTCCGGGCGGTTTGGCACCGGGGAGCTGTTTTTT.